This TCR beta chain was obtained from a study of identical twins. This CDR3 is built from 16 residues. Unmatched junction bases numbered 12, after V lost 2 bases and J lost 8 bases. TCRdb reprocessed the 5' RACE reads via MiXCR and lists one record per CDR3 protein. Of some 730,000 distinct CDR3 sequences in the sample, 15% to 20% were seen once. These data were also filed under a second study, of T cells expressing NK-cell markers.

This TCR came from a woman aged 18 to 35 in good health. The sequencing sample was made of PBMCs. The genes are TRBV12-3 or TRBV12-4 and TRBJ2-3; 8 positions agree with TRBD2. Here the CDR3 reads CASSLPALAARGTQYF. CDR3 bases: TGTGCCAGCAGTTTACCTGCACTAGCGGCGCGGGGTACGCAGTATTTT.